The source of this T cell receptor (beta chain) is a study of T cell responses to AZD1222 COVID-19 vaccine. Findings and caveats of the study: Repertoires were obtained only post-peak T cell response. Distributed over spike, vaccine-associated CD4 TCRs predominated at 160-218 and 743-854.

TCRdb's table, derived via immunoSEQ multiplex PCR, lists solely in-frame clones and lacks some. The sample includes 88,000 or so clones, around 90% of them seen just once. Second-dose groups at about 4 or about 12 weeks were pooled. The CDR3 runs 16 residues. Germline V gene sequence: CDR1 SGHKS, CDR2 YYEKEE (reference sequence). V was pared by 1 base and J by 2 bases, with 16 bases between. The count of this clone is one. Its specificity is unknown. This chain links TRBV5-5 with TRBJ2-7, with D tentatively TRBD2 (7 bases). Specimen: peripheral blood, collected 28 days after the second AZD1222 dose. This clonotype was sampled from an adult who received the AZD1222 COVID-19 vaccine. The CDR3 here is CASSLTGGPLTYEQYF. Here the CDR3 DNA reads TGTGCCAGCAGCTTGACGGGGGGCCCGCTTACCTACGAGCAGTACTTC.